This T cell receptor (beta chain) originates from a study of Ad26.COV2.S vaccination and SARS-CoV-2 variants. About this clone: Its antigen is not known.

The CDR3 is 13 residues long. V lost 7 bases to trimming and J lost 2 bases, with 11 bases between them. Per the germline V gene, CDR1 is WSHSY and CDR2 is SAAADI. Overall study findings and caveats: Vaccinees and placebo recipients showed similar non-spike TCR breadth.

This table comes from immunoSEQ multiplex PCR, and its TCRdb copy is limited to in-frame clones, with some not included. The sample carries about 97,000 clones, around 82% recorded once. The specimen comprised peripheral blood, sampled after recovery from COVID-19. The source of this sequence is a human donor who had recovered from COVID-19. V is TRBV10-2 and J is TRBJ2-5, with D possibly being TRBD2 (6 bases). The CDR3 sequence is CASTGVRQETQYF. CDR3 coding DNA: TGCGCCAGCACGGGGGTCAGACAAGAGACCCAGTACTTC.